This T cell receptor beta chain appears in the sequencing data of a study of blood T cell repertoires in COVID-19. The germline CDR1 and CDR2 sequences are DFQATT and SNEGSKA (reference sequence). CDR3 length: 11 amino acids. The method was immunoSEQ multiplex PCR; TCRdb's version includes in-frame clones alone and lacks a portion of them. Among over 300,000 clones, 90% were seen once, and the ten largest hold 6% to 7.5%. This clonotype originated in a young man with active or convalescent COVID-19. Sequencing was carried out using peripheral blood. This rearrangement joins TRBV20-1 to TRBJ2-1; D may be TRBD1 (6 bases). The CDR3 sequence: CGNRAYNEQFF. The CDR3 DNA follows: TGCGGTAACAGGGCCTACAATGAGCAGTTCTTC.